The 12 T cell receptor beta chains below were found in one sample sequenced in a study of blood T cell repertoires in COVID-19. Clones were sequenced by immunoSEQ multiplex PCR, and TCRdb holds only the in-frame ones, with some missing. The data contain 270,000 or so clones, approximately 92% of them singletons. Sequences were obtained from peripheral blood. These receptors all come from a woman in her thirties or forties who had recovered from COVID-19.

V gene TRBV11-3 combines with J gene TRBJ2-3; 14 bases fit TRBD2. Losses at the gene ends were 5 bases for V and 4 bases for J; bases not matched to a gene: 14. The germline V gene has CDR1 SGHNT and CDR2 YENEEA. The CDR3 runs 19 residues. The CDR3 nucleotides read TGTGCCAGCAGCCCCCGGAGGGGACTAGCGGGAGAGCTTGCAGATACGCAGTATTTT. The encoded protein is CASSPRRGLAGELADTQYF.

The chain combines TRBV6-1 with TRBJ2-1; TRBD2 matches at 7 bases. The CDR3 is 14 residues long. V gave up 5 bases and J gave up 0 bases; unmatched junction bases: 1. Germline CDR1 MNHNS, CDR2 SASEGT. This CDR3 reads CASSRDYSYNEQFF. The CDR3 DNA is TGTGCCAGCAGTCGGGACTACTCCTACAATGAGCAGTTCTTC.

This clone was detected only a few times. The rearrangement uses TRBV11-2 and TRBJ2-7; the match to TRBD1 covers 7 bases. Looked up from germline, CDR1 is SGHAT and CDR2 is FQNNGV. The junction had 9 bases not matched to a gene; V was cut back by 6 bases and J by 4 bases. This CDR3 region has 14 residues. CDR3: CASRIGDSRYEQYF. The CDR3, as DNA: TGTGCCAGCAGGATTGGGGACAGTAGATACGAGCAGTACTTC.

In this sample, this clone turned up a few times. This chain connects TRBV7-9 to TRBJ2-1; 9 bases are shared with TRBD2. J gave up 8 bases and V 2 bases, and 13 bases lay outside the gene matches. The CDR3 length is 17 residues. Germline CDR1 SEHNR, CDR2 FQNEAQ (reference sequence). The CDR3 sequence: CASSLWVVGLAGYEQFF. The CDR3 bases are TGTGCCAGCAGCTTATGGGTCGTGGGGCTAGCGGGATATGAGCAGTTCTTC.

The V call is TRBV30, the J call TRBJ2-5; D is uncertain. CDR3 size: 15 residues. CDR1 is GTSNPN, CDR2 SVGIG, per germline (reference sequence). V lost 4 bases to trimming and J lost 4 bases, with 19 bases between them. The CDR3 bases are TGTGCCTGGAAGTGGCACGTGAGGTCCAGAGAGACCCAGTACTTC. Amino acid sequence: CAWKWHVRSRETQYF.

Only one count was recorded for this clone. The chain couples TRBV12-3 or TRBV12-4 to TRBJ2-1; D is unclear. V was trimmed by 7 bases and J by 5 bases, leaving 12 bases between them. This CDR3 contains 13 residues. The CDR3, as DNA: TGTGCCAGCACCCCTCCGGGTCACAATGAGCAGTTCTTC. This gives the protein CASTPPGHNEQFF.

The chain is built from TRBV5-4 and TRBJ2-1; the match to TRBD2 covers 11 bases. Trimming cost V 0 bases and J 7 bases; bases outside gene matches: 12. The germline CDR1 and CDR2 sequences are SGHNT and YYREEE (reference sequence). This CDR3 has 18 residues. In DNA form, the CDR3 reads TGTGCCAGCAGCTTGGGATCTTCGGGGGGACTAGCGGCGAATGAGCAGTTCTTC. Protein sequence: CASSLGSSGGLAANEQFF.

The chain is built from TRBV12-5 and TRBJ2-5; no firm D call. Trimming cost V 3 bases and J 4 bases, with 9 bases left between them. Germline V gives CDR1 LGHNT, CDR2 FRNRAP. CDR3 size: 13 residues. This CDR3 is CASGLKTGETQYF. CDR3 bases: TGTGCTAGTGGTTTAAAAACGGGAGAGACCCAGTACTTC.

A single count supports this clone. The V and J genes are TRBV12-3 or TRBV12-4 and TRBJ2-1; D gene ambiguous. Trimming stripped 1 base from V and 5 bases from J, with 6 bases between. The CDR3 has 13 amino acids. CDR3 protein: CASSLDSNNEQFF. The CDR3 DNA is TGTGCCAGCAGTTTAGACAGCAACAATGAGCAGTTCTTC.

This chain connects TRBV4-3 to TRBJ1-2; 7 nucleotides match TRBD1. This CDR3 is 15 amino acids long. Germline CDR1 reads LGHNA; CDR2 reads YSLEER. V was pared by 1 base and J by 4 bases, with 6 bases of the junction left unmatched. The CDR3 DNA follows: TGCGCCAGCAGCCAAGGACAGGGTCCCTCCTATGGCTACACCTTC. Translating it yields CASSQGQGPSYGYTF.

The chain combines TRBV11-2 with TRBJ1-1; maybe TRBD1 (5 bases). CDR1 and CDR2 from the germline V gene are SGHAT and FQNNGV. Trimming took off 5 bases at V and 3 bases at J, with 10 bases between the two ends. The CDR3 runs to 13 residues. CDR3 sequence: CASSDSGYTEAFF. DNA of the CDR3: TGTGCCAGCAGCGACTCAGGGTACACTGAAGCTTTCTTT.

The rearrangement joins TRBV30 to TRBJ2-2; 7 bases match TRBD2. This CDR3 contains 17 residues. Germline CDR1 GTSNPN, CDR2 SVGIG (reference sequence). The ends lost 4 bases at V and 7 bases at J; junction bases unmatched: 18. CDR3 bases: TGTGCCTGGACAGCTCCGGGGCGGGGGAAGTTAGGCGGGGAGCTGTTTTTT. Amino acid sequence: CAWTAPGRGKLGGELFF. The full variable domain, completed using reference TRBV30 and TRBJ2-2, is SQTIHQWPATLVQPVGSPLSLECTVEGTSNPNLYWYRQAAGRGLQLLFYSVGIGQISSEVPQNLSASRPQDRQFILSSKKLLLSDSGFYLCAWTAPGRGKLGGELFFGEGSRLTVL.